The clone carrying this T cell receptor (beta chain) was detected a few times. The sample is drawn from a study of CD8 T cells in ankylosing spondylitis. The CDR3 loop spans 16 amino acids. Unmatched junction bases numbered 11, after V lost 1 base and J lost 9 bases. Germline V gene sequence: CDR1 SGHTA, CDR2 FQGNSA. MiXCR was run by TCRdb on the 5' RACE reads, yielding one entry per CDR3 protein. The sample includes more than 300,000 distinct CDR3 sequences, more than 9% of them seen just once. This chain uses TRBV7-2 with TRBJ2-1; 8 bases match TRBD2. Sample: blood, either unsorted or a sorted T cell fraction (not recorded which). The TCR comes from a female donor with ankylosing spondylitis or in good health (not recorded which). The CDR3 DNA reads TGTGCCAGCAGCTTAGGACTAGCGATCCCTATCGGTGAGCAGTTCTTC. This codes for CASSLGLAIPIGEQFF.